These 7 T cell receptor beta chains were sequenced from one sample in a study of shared clonotypes between healthy human individuals. CD45RO-negative CD8 cells positively selected for CCR7 made up the naive population, which excluded terminally differentiated effector memory CD45RA+ cells. Some clones are missing from TCRdb's copy, which holds only in-frame ones; the method was immunoSEQ multiplex PCR. Of approximately 600,000 clones listed, roughly 95% were seen once; the top ten hold over 0.09%. The specimen sequenced was naive CD8+ T cells sorted from blood. The receptor set was obtained from a woman younger than 45 in good health.

This chain joins TRBV25-1 and TRBJ2-1; maybe TRBD2 (5 bases). The CDR3 sequence is 14 residues long. The ends were cut back, 2 bases at V and 4 bases at J, with 9 bases in the middle. The germline V gene has CDR1 MGHDK and CDR2 SYGVNS. The DNA of the CDR3 is TGTGCCAGCAGTGAAACCGGGATATACAATGAGCAGTTCTTC. Translation: CASSETGIYNEQFF.

The J gene is TRBJ1-5, the V gene TRBV27; no clear D gene. The CDR3 contains 15 residues. Deletions cut 2 bases from V and 6 bases from J, with 14 bases between. Germline CDR1 MNHEY, CDR2 SMNVEV (reference sequence). CDR3 residues: CASSLSWGSPQPQHF. The CDR3 DNA follows: TGTGCCAGCAGTTTAAGTTGGGGTAGCCCTCAGCCCCAGCATTTT.

The CDR3 bases are TGTGCCAGCAGCCTGGAGGGATCGGGGAGCTCCTACAATGAGCAGTTCTTC. This gives the protein CASSLEGSGSSYNEQFF. This chain uses TRBV4-2 with TRBJ2-1, with TRBD2 as a possible D gene (6 bases). V was cut by 4 bases and J by 0 bases, with 16 bases left in between. This CDR3 region has 17 residues. From germline, CDR1 is LGHNA and CDR2 YNFKEQ.

The chain joins TRBV11-2 to TRBJ2-2, with D perhaps TRBD1 (5 bases). Germline CDR1 reads SGHAT; CDR2 reads FQNNGV. The CDR3 is 17 amino acids. V was pared by 5 bases and J by 0 bases, with 16 bases between. In DNA form, the CDR3 reads TGTGCCAGCAGCCAAGTCAAGGGGTTAGCGAACACCGGGGAGCTGTTTTTT. Protein product: CASSQVKGLANTGELFF.

The CDR3 reads CSVEEDNTGELFF. The CDR3 DNA is TGCAGCGTTGAAGAGGACAACACCGGGGAGCTGTTTTTT. The chain carries TRBV29-1 and TRBJ2-2, with D hard to call. Trimming pared 0 bases from V and 2 bases from J, leaving 4 bases between. The CDR3 is 13 residues long. Germline V gene data show CDR1 as SQVTM and CDR2 as ANQGSEA.

This rearrangement joins TRBV28 to TRBJ1-2; D is undetermined. The CDR3 loop spans 13 amino acids. Per germline, CDR1 MDHEN and CDR2 SYDVKM. The V and J ends lost 5 bases and 1 base respectively, with 8 bases between them. CDR3 in amino acids: CASSPAGNYGYTF. The CDR3 nucleotides read TGTGCCAGCAGTCCTGCCGGTAACTATGGCTACACCTTC.

The chain is built from TRBV28 and TRBJ2-1, with D possibly TRBD1 on 6 matching bases. Germline lookup yields CDR1 MDHEN and CDR2 SYDVKM. This CDR3 region has 15 residues. Trimming took 1 base from V and 7 from J, leaving 14 bases between them. The CDR3 is CASSLFEGVPNEQFF. The CDR3 region has the DNA TGTGCCAGCAGTTTATTCGAGGGGGTGCCGAATGAGCAGTTCTTC. The entire variable domain, with the rest obtained from reference TRBV28 and TRBJ2-1, is as follows: DVKVTQSSRYLVKRTGEKVFLECVQDMDHENMFWYRQDPGLGLRLIYFSYDVKMKEKGDIPEGYSVSREKKERFSLILESASTNQTSMYLCASSLFEGVPNEQFFGPGTRLTVL.